Below, 15 T cell receptor beta chains from the same sample are listed, as sequenced in a study of blood T cell repertoires in COVID-19. Generated by immunoSEQ multiplex PCR, the TCRdb table keeps only in-frame clones and is missing some. The table lists 200,000 or so clones, about 87% of them singletons. The material sequenced was peripheral blood. The receptors were gathered from a man between 65 and 85 years old with acute or convalescent COVID-19.

The rearrangement links TRBV15 to TRBJ1-1; D gene ambiguous. The germline CDR1 and CDR2 sequences are LNHNV and YYDKDF (reference sequence). The CDR3 totals 13 residues. V was shortened by 0 bases and J by 3 bases, with 5 bases between the two germline ends. This CDR3 is CATSRDRDTEAFF. The CDR3 DNA follows: TGTGCCACCAGCAGAGATCGGGACACTGAAGCTTTCTTT.

The chain combines TRBV12-3 or TRBV12-4 with TRBJ2-1, with D hard to call. V was pared by 4 bases and J by 5 bases, with 9 bases between. The CDR3 length is 13 residues. CDR3 amino acids: CASSSTPNNEQFF. In DNA form, the CDR3 reads TGTGCCAGCAGTTCGACACCGAACAATGAGCAGTTCTTC.

The chain employs TRBV7-9 and TRBJ1-1; D gene uncertain. Germline CDR1 and CDR2: SEHNR and FQNEAQ (reference sequence). The CDR3 has 14 residues. Trimming pared 1 base from V and 5 bases from J, leaving 11 bases between. Here the CDR3 reads CASSLDGVRTEAFF. The CDR3 nucleotides are TGTGCCAGCAGCTTAGACGGGGTGAGGACTGAAGCTTTCTTT.

In the case of this clone: In the same sample, other DNA sequences code for this CDR3. This chain joins TRBV9 and TRBJ2-2, with 13 bases identical to TRBD2. The germline CDR1 and CDR2 sequences are SGDLS and YYNGEE. The V and J ends lost 0 bases and 4 bases, in that order; junction bases with no gene match: 0. The CDR3 covers 16 residues. In DNA, the CDR3 is TGTGCCAGCAGCGTAGGACTAGCGGGAGGCACCGGGGAGCTGTTTTTT. Amino acids: CASSVGLAGGTGELFF.

In DNA, the CDR3 is TGTGCCAGCAGCGTCGCAGGGGCCGAACAGTTCTTC. As protein: CASSVAGAEQFF. This chain connects TRBV4-2 to TRBJ2-1; tentatively, D is TRBD1 (6 bases). Looked up from germline, CDR1 is LGHNA and CDR2 is YNFKEQ. Trimming removed 5 bases from V and 13 bases from J, with 15 bases in between. This CDR3 spans 12 amino acids.

The chain has TRBV6-6 and TRBJ2-7; D is undetermined. CDR1 and CDR2 (germline): MNHNY, SVGAGI (reference sequence). This CDR3 spans 12 amino acids. V was shortened by 0 bases and J by 9 bases, with 9 bases between the two germline ends. The CDR3: CASSYSSRGQYF. CDR3 bases: TGTGCCAGCAGTTACTCGTCACGCGGGCAGTACTTC.

The sample holds a few counts of this clone. This rearrangement joins TRBV18 to TRBJ2-2; D perhaps matches TRBD1 (6 bases). This CDR3 contains 15 residues. Trimming took off 4 bases at V and 5 bases at J, with 14 bases between the two ends. Germline V gene data show CDR1 as KGHSH and CDR2 as LQKENI. CDR3 sequence reads: CASSLSQGNTGELFF. The CDR3, as DNA: TGTGCCAGCTCACTGTCCCAGGGGAATACCGGGGAGCTGTTTTTT.

The rearrangement links TRBV18 to TRBJ2-7; D is possibly TRBD1 (5 bases). The CDR3 extends over 17 amino acids. Trimming pared 2 bases from V and 7 bases from J, leaving 24 bases between. Germline V gives CDR1 KGHSH, CDR2 LQKENI. CDR3 coding DNA: TGTGCCAGCTCACCAGACGGCCGCTGGACACGGATGGAGGAGCAGTACTTC. This encodes CASSPDGRWTRMEEQYF.

V and J are TRBV5-1 and TRBJ2-3; 7 positions match TRBD2. Trimming at V came to 4 bases and at J to 1 base, leaving 6 bases not matched to a gene. The CDR3 is 15 residues long. Germline V gives CDR1 SGHRS, CDR2 YFSETQ. CDR3 sequence (DNA): TGCGCCAGCAGCACCGGACTAGTAGGCACAGATACGCAGTATTTT. Its protein product is CASSTGLVGTDTQYF.

This sequence joins TRBV5-1 and TRBJ1-2; tentative D call: TRBD1 (6 bases). V lost 1 base to trimming and J lost 4 bases, with 20 bases between them. The V gene's germline CDR1 is SGHRS and CDR2 YFSETQ. The CDR3 length is 17 residues. The chain's CDR3 is CASSLPGGGREAYGYTF. Here the CDR3 DNA reads TGCGCCAGCAGCTTGCCCGGGGGGGGGCGCGAGGCCTATGGCTACACCTTC.

This clone was recorded at least ten times. This chain uses TRBV18 with TRBJ1-1; 8 nucleotides agree with TRBD1. This CDR3 comprises 13 residues. Trimming at V came to 4 bases and at J to 5 bases, leaving 3 bases not matched to a gene. Per the germline V gene, CDR1 is KGHSH and CDR2 is LQKENI. In DNA, the CDR3 is TGTGCCAGCTCACTGGACAGGGAAACTGAAGCTTTCTTT. It encodes CASSLDRETEAFF. Full variable domain (rest looked up from reference TRBV18 and TRBJ1-1): NAGVMQNPRHLVRRRGQEARLRCSPMKGHSHVYWYRQLPEEGLKFMVYLQKENIIDESGMPKERFSAEFPKEGPSILRIQQVVRGDSAAYFCASSLDRETEAFFGQGTRLTVV.

This chain links TRBV2 with TRBJ2-5, with 9 bases matching TRBD1. V was pared by 8 bases and J by 4 bases, with 8 bases of the junction left unmatched. Germline V gene lookup returns CDR1 SNHLY and CDR2 FYNNEI. The CDR3 is 14 residues long. The CDR3 sequence is CASGTGQGRETQYF. Written as DNA, the CDR3 is TGTGCCAGCGGTACGGGACAGGGAAGAGAGACCCAGTACTTC.

Note on this clone: Other DNA sequences from this sample encode an identical CDR3 as well. The genes are TRBV19 and TRBJ1-5; D is perhaps TRBD1 (5 bases). The V and J ends lost 5 bases and 6 bases respectively, with 11 bases between them. From germline, CDR1 is LNHDA and CDR2 SQIVND (reference sequence). This CDR3 region has 13 residues. In DNA, the CDR3 is TGTGCCAGTAGTGGGGACTTTGGTCAGCCCCAGCATTTT. Its protein is CASSGDFGQPQHF.

This chain connects TRBV5-5 to TRBJ2-5; the D gene is possibly TRBD2 (5 bases). V was shortened by 4 bases and J by 5 bases, with 15 bases between the two germline ends. The germline gives CDR1 SGHKS, CDR2 YYEKEE (reference sequence). The CDR3 runs 14 residues. The CDR3 region has the DNA TGTGCCAGCAGCGAACGAGGGCGCGAGGAGACCCAGTACTTC. Its protein product is CASSERGREETQYF.

DNA for the CDR3: TGCGCCAGCAGTGAGCCTGCGGGAGGGCCCAACACCGGGGAGCTGTTTTTT. This gives the protein CASSEPAGGPNTGELFF. The genes are TRBV10-1 and TRBJ2-2; 9 nucleotides match TRBD2. Unmatched junction bases numbered 6, after V lost 2 bases and J lost 2 bases. Germline lookup yields CDR1 WNHNN and CDR2 SYGVQD (reference sequence). CDR3 length equals 17 residues.